This T cell receptor (beta chain) was documented in a study of beta chain features in type 1 diabetes. Study details: Cell yields, gender and age were comparable in patients and healthy donors.

This clone has a handful of counts. Antigen: not known. Notes on the study in general: Type 1 diabetes patients had VDJ junctions that carried fewer insertions and more deletions. Patients showed naive, central memory and Treg TCRB repertoires that appeared more similar than those of healthy donors. Patients and controls would be equally affected if PCR favored shorter templates.

Investigators reverse transcribed all isolated RNA, so they sequenced expressed TCRB transcripts. Assay used: immunoSEQ multiplex PCR; TCRdb lists only in-frame clones, some missing. The sample consists of hundreds of thousands of clones, 15% to 18% of them appearing once. The V and J ends lost 4 bases and 4 bases, in that order; junction bases with no gene match: 10. Germline CDR1 SGDLS, CDR2 YYNGEE. The CDR3 has 15 amino acids. This TCR was sampled from a young man in good health. Sequencing was performed on naive CD4+ T cells from blood. The chain recombines TRBV9 with TRBJ1-2, with 7 positions matching TRBD1. CDR3 region: CASSPGTAGLYGYTF. CDR3 DNA sequence: TGTGCCAGCAGCCCCGGGACAGCAGGTCTCTATGGCTACACCTTC. Full variable domain (missing parts from reference TRBV9 and TRBJ1-2): DSGVTQTPKHLITATGQRVTLRCSPRSGDLSVYWYQQSLDQGLQFLIQYYNGEERAKGNILERFSAQQFPDLHSELNLSSLELGDSALYFCASSPGTAGLYGYTFGSGTRLTVV.